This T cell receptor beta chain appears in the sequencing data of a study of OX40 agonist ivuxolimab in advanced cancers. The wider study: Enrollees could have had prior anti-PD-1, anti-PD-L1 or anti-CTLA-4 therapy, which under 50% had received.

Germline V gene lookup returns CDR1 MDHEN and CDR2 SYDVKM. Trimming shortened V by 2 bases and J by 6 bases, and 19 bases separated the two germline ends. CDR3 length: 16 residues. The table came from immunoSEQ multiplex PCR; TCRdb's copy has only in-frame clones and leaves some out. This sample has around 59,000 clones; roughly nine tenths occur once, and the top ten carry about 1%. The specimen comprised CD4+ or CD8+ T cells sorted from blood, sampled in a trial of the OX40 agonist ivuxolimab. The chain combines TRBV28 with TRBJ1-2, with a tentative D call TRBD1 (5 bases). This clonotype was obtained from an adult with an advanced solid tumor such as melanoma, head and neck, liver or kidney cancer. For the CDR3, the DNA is TGTGCCAGCAGTTTAGGGGGTGGGGTCACCTTCGATGGCTACACCTTC. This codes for CASSLGGGVTFDGYTF.